A single sample gave rise to the 12 T cell receptor beta chains below, sequenced in a study of T cells in Graves' hyperthyroidism and ophthalmopathy (dated 2019 in TCRdb). The library relied on multiplex PCR. The run used an Illumina HiSeq 2000. Amplification of TCR beta CDR3 regions was carried out from RNA transcripts. For the first round of RT-PCR on the TCR CDR3, the HTBI primer set was used together with the Qiagen OneStep RT-PCR kit. The public reads were reprocessed in TCRdb via fastp at Q25 and MiXCR, keeping in-frame beta chains. Every CDR3 protein is listed once, alongside the most common genes and DNA of its rows. In all, the sample holds roughly 700,000 distinct CDR3 sequences, and 15% to 20% of those were seen once. The ten most abundant clones make up around 15% of the sample. The sequenced material came from blood. The source is a man aged 50-60 years with Graves' hyperthyroidism.

Many counts were recorded for this clonotype. This rearrangement joins TRBV2 to TRBJ2-5, with 8 nucleotides matching TRBD1. V lost 5 bases to trimming and J lost 2 bases; unmatched junction nucleotides: 10. Germline CDR1 is SNHLY and CDR2 is FYNNEI. The CDR3 spans 16 residues. For the CDR3, the DNA is TGTGCCAGCAGTTCGACCCGGGACAGGTGGCAAGAGACCCAGTACTTC. It specifies CASSSTRDRWQETQYF. The variable domain in full, completed from reference TRBV2 and TRBJ2-5, reads EPEVTQTPSHQVTQMGQEVILRCVPISNHLYFYWYRQILGQKVEFLVSFYNNEISEKSEIFDDQFSVERPDGSNFTLKIRSTKLEDSAMYFCASSSTRDRWQETQYFGPGTRLLVL.

This clonotype was detected many times. The genes are TRBV2 and TRBJ2-7; no clear D. Germline CDR1 reads SNHLY; CDR2 reads FYNNEI. This CDR3 has 12 residues. Trimming took off 6 bases at V and 6 bases at J, with 12 bases between the two ends. As DNA, the CDR3 is TGTGCCAGCAGCGCTGAGTCCACCGAGCAGTACTTC. Residues: CASSAESTEQYF.

The table lists this clonotype with many counts. The chain has TRBV7-9 and TRBJ2-3, with D possibly being TRBD2 (6 bases). The germline CDR1 and CDR2 sequences are SEHNR and FQNEAQ (reference sequence). V gave up 6 bases and J gave up 2 bases, with 18 bases separating them. The CDR3 spans 16 residues. CDR3 sequence reads: CASSKDGSGATDTQYF. For the CDR3, the DNA is TGTGCCAGCAGTAAAGATGGTAGCGGAGCCACAGATACGCAGTATTTT.

The V and J genes are TRBV4-3 and TRBJ1-4, with 10 bases matching TRBD1. The CDR3 spans 16 residues. With V trimmed by 1 base and J by 3 bases, 2 bases remained unmatched. From germline, CDR1 is LGHNA and CDR2 YSLEER. The CDR3 reads CASSQVGTGANEKLFF. CDR3 sequence (DNA): TGCGCCAGCAGCCAAGTCGGGACAGGGGCTAATGAAAAACTGTTTTTT.

J is TRBJ2-2 and V is TRBV20-1, with 10 bases aligning to TRBD2. The CDR3 length is 16 residues. Germline assignment: CDR1 DFQATT and CDR2 SNEGSKA (reference sequence). The V and J ends lost 0 bases and 7 bases, in that order; junction bases with no gene match: 8. The CDR3 DNA follows: TGCAGTGCTAGAGAGCTAGCGGGAGTCAGAGGCGGGGAGCTGTTTTTT. Its translation is CSARELAGVRGGELFF.

Here the CDR3 reads CSARSIYNEQFF. The CDR3 DNA reads as TGCAGTGCTAGATCCATTTACAATGAGCAGTTCTTC. J is TRBJ2-1 and V is TRBV20-1, with unresolved D. The CDR3 loop spans 12 amino acids. Trimming took off 2 bases at V and 4 bases at J, with 6 bases between the two ends. Germline CDR1 reads DFQATT; CDR2 reads SNEGSKA (reference sequence).

The V and J genes are TRBV7-9 and TRBJ2-6; D gene uncertain. This CDR3 is built from 17 residues. The V and J ends lost 2 bases and 0 bases respectively, with 11 bases between them. Germline lookup yields CDR1 SEHNR and CDR2 FQNEAQ (reference sequence). The CDR3 protein is CASSLIRASSGANVLTF. In DNA, the CDR3 is TGTGCCAGCAGCTTAATCCGCGCGTCCTCTGGGGCCAACGTCCTGACTTTC. Supplemented by reference TRBV7-9 and TRBJ2-6, the full variable domain reads DTGVSQNPRHKITKRGQNVTFRCDPISEHNRLYWYRQTLGQGPEFLTYFQNEAQLEKSRLLSDRFSAERPKGSFSTLEIQRTEQGDSAMYLCASSLIRASSGANVLTFGAGSRLTVL.

This clonotype appeared many times. The V gene is TRBV20-1, the J gene TRBJ1-1; D possibly corresponds to TRBD1 (5 bases). V was clipped by 0 bases and J by 1 base, with 12 bases between them. CDR1 and CDR2 (germline): DFQATT, SNEGSKA (reference sequence). The CDR3 totals 15 residues. The CDR3 region is CSARDRGARNTEAFF. In DNA form, the CDR3 reads TGCAGTGCTAGAGATCGCGGGGCGCGGAACACTGAAGCTTTCTTT.

There are a few counts of this clonotype. J is TRBJ2-7 and V is TRBV29-1; 8 bases line up with TRBD2. The CDR3 is 13 amino acids. Germline V gene sequence: CDR1 SQVTM, CDR2 ANQGSEA. J was trimmed by 0 bases and V by 4 bases; bases with no gene match: 2. As DNA, the CDR3 is TGCAGCGTTGCTCGGGAGGGCTCCTACGAGCAGTACTTC. Protein sequence: CSVAREGSYEQYF.

This clonotype was seen a handful of times. The chain uses TRBV4-3 and TRBJ1-2; D is ambiguous. The CDR3 is 14 amino acids. In germline, CDR1 is LGHNA, CDR2 YSLEER. V was pared by 2 bases and J by 4 bases, with 11 bases between. CDR3 protein: CASSQQTSAYGYTF. CDR3 DNA sequence: TGCGCCAGCAGCCAACAGACATCTGCCTATGGCTACACCTTC.

The chain couples TRBV2 to TRBJ2-2; TRBD2 matches 11 bases. CDR3 length: 16 residues. V lost 6 bases, J lost 5 bases, and 8 bases stayed unmatched. CDR1 and CDR2 from the germline V gene are SNHLY and FYNNEI. The CDR3 DNA is TGTGCCAGCAGGGCGAATCTAGCGGGGGGAACCGGGGAGCTGTTTTTT. This codes for CASRANLAGGTGELFF.

This clonotype was seen repeatedly, ten times or more. The chain is built from TRBV7-8 and TRBJ2-2, with TRBD2 identical over 13 bases. This CDR3 has 18 amino acids. Germline trimming cut 5 bases from V and 3 bases from J; bases unmatched to any gene: 9. CDR1 is SGHVS, CDR2 FQNEAQ, per germline. The CDR3 is CASSAKLAGGPDTGELFF. CDR3 nucleotide sequence: TGTGCCAGCAGCGCCAAACTAGCGGGAGGGCCGGACACCGGGGAGCTGTTTTTT.